These T cell receptor beta chains were read from a single sample in a study of low-dose radiotherapy and immunotherapy resistance in tumors. In TCRdb, the reads were re-called with MiXCR into one record per CDR3 protein. The sample includes tens of thousands of distinct CDR3 sequences, around a third of them seen just once. Specimen: PBMCs, collected before treatment. All receptors derive from a female donor with ovarian cancer. CDR3s include the opening cysteine and the closing phenylalanine or tryptophan. The D gene is left open where the match is weak. The listing skips clone size in some rows; elsewhere it reads once, few, many or a size class.

d_gene	v_gene	j_gene	abundance	CDR3nt	CDR3aa
TRBD1	TRBV19	TRBJ1-2	once	TGTGCCAGTAGCCTACAGGGGACGGGTGGCTACACCTTC	CASSLQGTGGYTF
TRBD1	TRBV7-2	TRBJ2-5	-	TGTGCCAGCAGAACCGGGACAGGAGTTGAGACCCAGTACTTC	CASRTGTGVETQYF
-	TRBV5-6	TRBJ2-2	-	TGTGCCAGCAGCTTGGTTCCCCTACGCACCGCGAACACCGGGGAGCTGTTTTTT	CASSLVPLRTANTGELFF
-	TRBV29-1	TRBJ1-4	-	TGCAGCGTTGAAGACAGGGGATCTGAAAAACTGTTTTTT	CSVEDRGSEKLFF
TRBD1	TRBV6-2/TRBV6-3	TRBJ2-7	many	TGTGCCAGCAGTGAAGGGACAGGGGCTTACTACGAGCAGTACTTC	CASSEGTGAYYEQYF
-	TRBV6-2/TRBV6-3	TRBJ1-2	-	TGTGCCAGCAGTTCACGGCCCTATGGCTACACCTTC	CASSSRPYGYTF
TRBD2	TRBV3-1	TRBJ2-2	-	TGTGCCAGCAGCCTCGCGGGAGCGAGCACCGGGGAGCTGTTTTTT	CASSLAGASTGELFF
-	TRBV27	TRBJ2-1	many	TGTGCCAGCAGTTTCACCCGCATTTACAATGAGCAGTTCTTC	CASSFTRIYNEQFF
TRBD2	TRBV6-2/TRBV6-3	TRBJ2-1	-	TGTGCCAGCAGTCCGCTAGCGGGAGGAGGCAATGAGCAGTTCTTC	CASSPLAGGGNEQFF
-	TRBV28	TRBJ1-1	few	TGTGCCAACAGTTGGGACACTGAAGCTTTCTTCTTT	CANSWDTEAFFF
-	TRBV5-1	TRBJ2-7	few	TGCGCCAGCAGCCCGGTAAGCGCGGGGTCCCACGAGCAGTACTTC	CASSPVSAGSHEQYF
TRBD1	TRBV12-3/TRBV12-4	TRBJ1-1	many	TGTGCCAGCAGTTCTGACAGGGGGGGCACTGAAGCTTTCTTT	CASSSDRGGTEAFF
-	TRBV23-1	TRBJ1-4	-	TGCGCCAGCAGTCAATCTGTGCAGCTTGGGGAAAAACTGTTTTTT	CASSQSVQLGEKLFF
TRBD2	TRBV20-1	TRBJ2-1	many	TGCAGTGCGAGGAGCTCTCGCGGGAGGGCCTCCAGCTCCTACAATGAGCAGTTCTTC	CSARSSRGRASSSYNEQFF
-	TRBV29-1	TRBJ2-7	-	TGCAGCGTTGAAACGGGCGACAGTCCTCCATACGAGCAGTACTTC	CSVETGDSPPYEQYF
-	TRBV5-6	TRBJ2-7	-	-	CASTNQTSMYLCASRDRGIYEQYF
-	TRBV15	TRBJ2-5	-	TGTGCCACCAGCAGAGAGGTCGACAGACAAGAGACCCAGTACTTC	CATSREVDRQETQYF
-	TRBV6-8	TRBJ2-4	few	TGTGCCAGCAGAGAAGTGGCCAAAAACATTCAGTACTTC	CASREVAKNIQYF
-	TRBV3-1	TRBJ1-5	-	TGTGCCAGCAGCCTACGACGGGCTAATCAGCCCCAGCATTTT	CASSLRRANQPQHF
TRBD2	TRBV5-4	TRBJ2-6	-	TGTGCCAGCAGCCAGAGACGGGGGGGCTACTCTGGGGCCAACGTCCTGACTTTC	CASSQRRGGYSGANVLTF
-	TRBV6-2/TRBV6-3	TRBJ2-3	many	TGTGCCAGCAGTCCGCTGAGGGTCCGGGCAGATACGCAGTATTTT	CASSPLRVRADTQYF
-	TRBV11-2	TRBJ2-3	few	TGTGCCAGCAGCGACCCCGTGACGGGGCCCACAGATACGCAGTATTTT	CASSDPVTGPTDTQYF
TRBD2	TRBV5-4	TRBJ2-3	few	TGTGCCAGCAGCCGAGCGGGAGAGGGCACAGATACGCAGTATTTT	CASSRAGEGTDTQYF
TRBD1	TRBV20-1	TRBJ2-2	many	TGCAGTGCTAGAGATGCAGGGGGTAGGACCGGGGAGCTGTTTTTT	CSARDAGGRTGELFF
-	TRBV20-1	TRBJ2-2	-	TGCAGTGCTAGAGATCGGCGCCAGGGCAACACCGGGGAGCTGTTTTTT	CSARDRRQGNTGELFF
-	TRBV7-9	TRBJ2-1	many	TGTGCCAGCAGCCTGGGACACAGCGGTGAGCAGTTCTTC	CASSLGHSGEQFF
TRBD1	TRBV29-1	TRBJ1-6	-	TGCAGCGCCGCGGACAGGGGGCTAGATTCACCCCTCCACTTT	CSAADRGLDSPLHF
TRBD1	TRBV5-1	TRBJ2-3	many	TGTGCCAGCAGCTCTGGACAGGGGAACGCAGATACGCAGTATTTT	CASSSGQGNADTQYF
TRBD2	TRBV5-1	TRBJ2-3	-	TGCGCCAGCAGCATTAGCGGGAGCACAGATACGCAGTATTTT	CASSISGSTDTQYF
TRBD2	TRBV19	TRBJ2-7	many	TGTGCCAGTAGTATAGGGACTAGCGGGAGTTACGAGCAGTACTTC	CASSIGTSGSYEQYF
TRBD2	TRBV30	TRBJ2-7	many	TGTGCCTGGAGTTTTGGGAGGGGAGACGAGCAGTACTTC	CAWSFGRGDEQYF
-	TRBV25-1	TRBJ1-2	many	TGTGCCAGCAGTGAACCTCGGACGTACGGCTACACCTTC	CASSEPRTYGYTF
-	TRBV29-1	TRBJ1-2	few	TGCAGCGTTGACGGCAGAGCTAACTATGGCTACACCTTC	CSVDGRANYGYTF
-	TRBV20-1	TRBJ1-4	many	TGCAGTGCTAGGTCAGGGGCCTATGAAAAACTGTTTTTT	CSARSGAYEKLFF
-	TRBV12-3/TRBV12-4	TRBJ1-1	many	TGTGCCAGCAGTTTTATGTTAACAGAGGACTCAGAAAAACCTGAAGCTTTCTTT	CASSFMLTEDSEKPEAFF
TRBD2	TRBV10-3	TRBJ2-1	many	TGTGCCATCAGACCAGGGAAACGGACTAGCGGGAGGGCCCTCGGATACAATGAGCAGTTCTTC	CAIRPGKRTSGRALGYNEQFF
TRBD1	TRBV19	TRBJ2-3	many	TGTGCCAGTAGTACCCGGGACAGGGACACAGATACGCAGTATTTT	CASSTRDRDTDTQYF
TRBD2	TRBV6-8	TRBJ2-1	many	TGTGCCAGCAGTCGGGACTACCGGGAGTACAATGAGCAGTTCTTC	CASSRDYREYNEQFF
-	TRBV7-3	TRBJ2-3	many	TGTGCCAGCAGCCGGGGCGCCGAAGGGGGCACAGATACGCAGTATTTT	CASSRGAEGGTDTQYF
-	TRBV28	TRBJ1-1	-	TGTGCCAGCGGCCCGAGCCTCTCCGGGACTGAAGCTTTCTTT	CASGPSLSGTEAFF
-	TRBV20-1	TRBJ1-1	-	TGCAGTGCTGGGGAAGGAGGGGATTCGGCTTTCTTT	CSAGEGGDSAFF
TRBD2	TRBV5-8	TRBJ2-3	few	TGTGCCAGCAGCCCCGGGACTAGCGGACGCACAGATACGCAGTATTTT	CASSPGTSGRTDTQYF
-	TRBV5-4	TRBJ1-1	few	TGTGCCAGCAGCTTCGACAGGCGGGGTGAAGCTTTCTTT	CASSFDRRGEAFF
-	TRBV28	TRBJ2-3	many	TGTGCCAGCAGCCCGGGGCGGTTCACAGATACGCAGTATTTT	CASSPGRFTDTQYF
-	TRBV6-2/TRBV6-3	TRBJ1-2	many	TGTGCCACCGGGACATCCAACTATGGCTACACCTTC	CATGTSNYGYTF
TRBD1	TRBV18	TRBJ2-3	many	TGTGCCAGCACGAATCGACAGGGGTCAGATACGCAGTATTTT	CASTNRQGSDTQYF
-	TRBV11-3	TRBJ2-1	-	TGTGCCAGACAGGGCCATGAGCAGTTCTTC	CARQGHEQFF
-	TRBV6-6	TRBJ2-2	-	TGTGCCACTACAGAGTACACCGGGGAGCTGTTTTTT	CATTEYTGELFF
TRBD1	TRBV2	TRBJ1-4	many	TGTGCCAGCAGTGGGTCGACAGGGCGCGAAAAACTGTTTTTT	CASSGSTGREKLFF
TRBD1	TRBV6-1	TRBJ1-5	once	TGTGCCAGCAGTGAACACACAGGGGGCAATCAGCCCCAGCATTTT	CASSEHTGGNQPQHF
-	TRBV28	TRBJ2-7	-	TGTGCCAGCAGTTCCACCGGCCAGGGCTTCGAGCAGTACTTC	CASSSTGQGFEQYF
TRBD1	TRBV12-3/TRBV12-4	TRBJ1-1	many	TGTGCCAGCAGTGCGACAGGGGGCACTGAAGCTTTCTTT	CASSATGGTEAFF
TRBD1	TRBV7-2	TRBJ2-1	many	TGTGCCAGCAGCACTGACAGGGGGCAAAAGAATGAGCAGTTCTTC	CASSTDRGQKNEQFF
-	TRBV7-9	TRBJ1-6	few	TGTGCCAGCAGCTTAGTCGATGGGGGAAATAATTCACCCCTCCACTTT	CASSLVDGGNNSPLHF
-	TRBV6-2/TRBV6-3	TRBJ2-2	-	TGTGCCAGCAGTTTCCGAGGGGCGAGTACCGGGGAGCTGTTTTTT	CASSFRGASTGELFF